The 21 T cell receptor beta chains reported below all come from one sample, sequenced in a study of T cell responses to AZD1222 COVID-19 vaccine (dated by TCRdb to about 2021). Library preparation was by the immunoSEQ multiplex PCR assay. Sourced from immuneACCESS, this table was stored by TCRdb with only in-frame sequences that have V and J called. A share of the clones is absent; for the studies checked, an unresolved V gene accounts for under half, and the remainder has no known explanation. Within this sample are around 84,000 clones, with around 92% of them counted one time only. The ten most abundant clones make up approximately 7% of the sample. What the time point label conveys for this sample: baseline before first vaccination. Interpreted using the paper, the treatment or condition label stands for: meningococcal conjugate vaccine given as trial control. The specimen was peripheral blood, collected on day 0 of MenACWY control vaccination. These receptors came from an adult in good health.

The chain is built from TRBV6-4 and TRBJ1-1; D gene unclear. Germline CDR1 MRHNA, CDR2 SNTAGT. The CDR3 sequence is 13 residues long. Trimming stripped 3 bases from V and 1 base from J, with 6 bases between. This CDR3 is CASSEKRNTEAFF. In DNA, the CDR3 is TGTGCCAGCAGTGAGAAGAGGAACACTGAAGCTTTCTTT.

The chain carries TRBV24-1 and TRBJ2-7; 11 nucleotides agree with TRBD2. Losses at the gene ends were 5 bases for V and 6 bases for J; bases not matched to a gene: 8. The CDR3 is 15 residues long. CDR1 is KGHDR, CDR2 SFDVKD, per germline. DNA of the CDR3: TGTGCCACCAGTGTTGGTACTAGCGGGAGTGGCGAGCAGTACTTC. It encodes CATSVGTSGSGEQYF.

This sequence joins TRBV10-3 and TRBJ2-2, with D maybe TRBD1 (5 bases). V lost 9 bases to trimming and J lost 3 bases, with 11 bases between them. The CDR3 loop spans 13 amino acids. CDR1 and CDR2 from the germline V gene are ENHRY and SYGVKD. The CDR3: CAIGHRDTGELFF. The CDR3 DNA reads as TGTGCCATTGGACATCGAGACACCGGGGAGCTGTTTTTT.

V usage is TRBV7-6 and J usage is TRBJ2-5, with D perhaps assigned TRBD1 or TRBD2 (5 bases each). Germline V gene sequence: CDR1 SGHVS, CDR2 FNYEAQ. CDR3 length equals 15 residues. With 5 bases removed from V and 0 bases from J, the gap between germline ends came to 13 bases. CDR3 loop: CASSAHQGHQETQYF. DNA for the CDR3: TGTGCCAGCAGCGCCCACCAGGGACACCAAGAGACCCAGTACTTC. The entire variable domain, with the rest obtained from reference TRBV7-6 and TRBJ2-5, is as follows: GAGVSQSPRYKVTKRGQDVALRCDPISGHVSLYWYRQALGQGPEFLTYFNYEAQQDKSGLPNDRFSAERPEGSISTLTIQRTEQRDSAMYRCASSAHQGHQETQYFGPGTRLLVL.

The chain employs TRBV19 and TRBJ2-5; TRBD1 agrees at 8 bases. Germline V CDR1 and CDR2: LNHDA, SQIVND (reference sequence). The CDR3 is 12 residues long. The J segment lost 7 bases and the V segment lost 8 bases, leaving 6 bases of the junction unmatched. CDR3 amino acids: CASQDRARTQYF. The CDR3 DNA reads TGTGCCAGTCAGGACAGGGCTAGGACCCAGTACTTC. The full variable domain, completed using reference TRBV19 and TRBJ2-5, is DGGITQSPKYLFRKEGQNVTLSCEQNLNHDAMYWYRQDPGQGLRLIYYSQIVNDFQKGDIAEGYSVSREKKESFPLTVTSAQKNPTAFYLCASQDRARTQYFGPGTRLLVL.

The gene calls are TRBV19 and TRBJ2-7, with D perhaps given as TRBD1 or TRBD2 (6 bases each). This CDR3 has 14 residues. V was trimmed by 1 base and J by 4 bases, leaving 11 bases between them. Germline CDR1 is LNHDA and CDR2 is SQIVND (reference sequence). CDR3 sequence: CASSIAGAGYEQYF. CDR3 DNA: TGTGCCAGTAGTATAGCGGGGGCAGGGTACGAGCAGTACTTC.

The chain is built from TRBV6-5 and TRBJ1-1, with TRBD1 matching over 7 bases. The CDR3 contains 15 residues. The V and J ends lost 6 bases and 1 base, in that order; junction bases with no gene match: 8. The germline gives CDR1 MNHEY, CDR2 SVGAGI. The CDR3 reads CASRPDRVKNTEAFF. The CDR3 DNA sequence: TGTGCCAGCAGGCCCGACAGGGTAAAGAACACTGAAGCTTTCTTT.

The DNA of the CDR3 is TGTGCCAGTAGCGAGATCGGGAGTTTGCACGAGCAGTACTTC. Amino acids: CASSEIGSLHEQYF. This sequence joins TRBV19 and TRBJ2-7; TRBD2 might be the D (6 bases). V gave up 6 bases and J gave up 5 bases, with 17 bases separating them. The CDR3 is 14 residues long. Germline V lookup: CDR1 LNHDA, CDR2 SQIVND (reference sequence).

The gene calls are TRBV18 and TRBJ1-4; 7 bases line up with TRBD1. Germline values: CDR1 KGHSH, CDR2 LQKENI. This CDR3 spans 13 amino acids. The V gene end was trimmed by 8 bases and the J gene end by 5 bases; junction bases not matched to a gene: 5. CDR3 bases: TGTGCCAGCACCTCCAGGGGGAATGAAAAACTGTTTTTT. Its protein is CASTSRGNEKLFF.

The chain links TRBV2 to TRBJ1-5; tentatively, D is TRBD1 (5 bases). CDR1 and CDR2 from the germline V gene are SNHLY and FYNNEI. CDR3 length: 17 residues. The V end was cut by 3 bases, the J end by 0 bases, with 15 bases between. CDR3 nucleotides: TGTGCCAGCAGTGATAATGGGGCCCTCTATAGCAATCAGCCCCAGCATTTT. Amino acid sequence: CASSDNGALYSNQPQHF.

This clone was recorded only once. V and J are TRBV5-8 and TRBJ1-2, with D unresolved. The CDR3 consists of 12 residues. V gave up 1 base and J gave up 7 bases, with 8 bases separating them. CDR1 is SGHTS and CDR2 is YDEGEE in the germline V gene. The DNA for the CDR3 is TGTGCCAGCAGCTTGTGGCGAAGTGGCTACACCTTC. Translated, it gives CASSLWRSGYTF.

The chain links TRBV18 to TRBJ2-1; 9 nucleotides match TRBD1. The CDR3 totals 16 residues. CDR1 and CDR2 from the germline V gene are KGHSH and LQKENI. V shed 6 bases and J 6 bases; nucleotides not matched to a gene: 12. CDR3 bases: TGTGCCAGCTCCTCTCTTCCGGACAGGGGAGGCAATGAGCAGTTCTTC. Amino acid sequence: CASSSLPDRGGNEQFF.

The CDR3 coding sequence is TGTGCCAGTACAGGGGGTAATAGCAATCAGCCCCAGCATTTT. Residues: CASTGGNSNQPQHF. The chain employs TRBV19 and TRBJ1-5, with 7 nucleotides matching TRBD1. Germline lookup yields CDR1 LNHDA and CDR2 SQIVND (reference sequence). The CDR3 has 14 amino acids. Trimming took 7 bases from V and 0 from J; bases not matched to a gene: 3.

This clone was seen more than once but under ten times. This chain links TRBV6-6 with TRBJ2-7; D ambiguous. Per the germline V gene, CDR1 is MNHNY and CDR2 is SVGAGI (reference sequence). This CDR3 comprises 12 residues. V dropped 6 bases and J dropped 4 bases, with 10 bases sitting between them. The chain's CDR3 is CASSTRAYEQYF. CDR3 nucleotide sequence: TGTGCCAGCAGCACAAGGGCTTACGAGCAGTACTTC.

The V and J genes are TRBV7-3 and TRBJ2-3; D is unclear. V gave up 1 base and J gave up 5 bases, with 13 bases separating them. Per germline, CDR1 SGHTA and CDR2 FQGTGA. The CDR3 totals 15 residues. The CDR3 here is CASSLNGLVGDTQYF. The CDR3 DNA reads TGTGCCAGCAGCTTAAACGGCCTGGTAGGAGATACGCAGTATTTT.

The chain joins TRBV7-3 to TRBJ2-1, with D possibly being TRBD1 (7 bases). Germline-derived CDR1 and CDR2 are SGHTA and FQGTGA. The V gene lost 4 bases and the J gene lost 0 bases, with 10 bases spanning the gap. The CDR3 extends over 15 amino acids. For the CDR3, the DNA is TGTGCCAGCAGCTCAGGGGGGAGCTCCTACAATGAGCAGTTCTTC. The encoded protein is CASSSGGSSYNEQFF.

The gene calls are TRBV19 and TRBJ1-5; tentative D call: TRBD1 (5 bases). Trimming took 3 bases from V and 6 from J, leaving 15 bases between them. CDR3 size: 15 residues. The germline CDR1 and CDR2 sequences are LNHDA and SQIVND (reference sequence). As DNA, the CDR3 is TGTGCCAGTAGTATCGCCAGGGATAGGAGTCAGCCCCAGCATTTT. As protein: CASSIARDRSQPQHF.

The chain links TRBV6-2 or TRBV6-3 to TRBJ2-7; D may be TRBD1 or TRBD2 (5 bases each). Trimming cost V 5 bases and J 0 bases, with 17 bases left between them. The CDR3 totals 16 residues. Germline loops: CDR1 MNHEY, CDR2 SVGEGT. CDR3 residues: CASSLTPGPLSYEQYF. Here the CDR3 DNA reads TGTGCCAGCAGTCTCACCCCGGGACCTCTCTCCTACGAGCAGTACTTC.

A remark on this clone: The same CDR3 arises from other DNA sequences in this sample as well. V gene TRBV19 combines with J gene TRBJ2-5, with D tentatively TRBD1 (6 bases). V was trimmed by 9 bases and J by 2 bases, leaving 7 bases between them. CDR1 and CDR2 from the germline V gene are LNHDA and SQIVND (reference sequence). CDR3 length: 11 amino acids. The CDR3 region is CASRGQETQYF. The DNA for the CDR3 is TGTGCCAGCAGGGGACAAGAGACCCAGTACTTC.

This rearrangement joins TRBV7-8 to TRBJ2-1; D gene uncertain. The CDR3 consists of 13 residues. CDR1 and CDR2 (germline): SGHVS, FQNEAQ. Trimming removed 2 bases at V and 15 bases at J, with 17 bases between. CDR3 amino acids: CASSLPQLNEVFF. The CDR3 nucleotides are TGTGCCAGCAGCTTACCACAGCTGAATGAGGTGTTCTTC. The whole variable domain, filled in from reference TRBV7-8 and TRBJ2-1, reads GAGVSQSPRYKVAKRGQDVALRCDPISGHVSLFWYQQALGQGPEFLTYFQNEAQLDKSGLPSDRFFAERPEGSVSTLKIQRTQQEDSAVYLCASSLPQLNEVFFGPGTRLTVL.

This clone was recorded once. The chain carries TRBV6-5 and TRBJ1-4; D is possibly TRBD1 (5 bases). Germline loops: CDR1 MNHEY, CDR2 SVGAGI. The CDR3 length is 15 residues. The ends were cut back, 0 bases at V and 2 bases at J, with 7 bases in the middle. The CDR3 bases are TGTGCCAGCAGTTACTCACGGGGCACTAATGAAAAACTGTTTTTT. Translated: CASSYSRGTNEKLFF.